The T cell receptor (beta chain) described here comes from a study of T cells in Graves' hyperthyroidism and ophthalmopathy. Germline CDR1 MGHRA, CDR2 YSYEKL. J gave up 4 bases and V 1 base, and 6 bases lay outside the gene matches. CDR3 length equals 16 residues. TCR beta CDR3 regions were amplified from RNA. The HTBI set primed first-round TCR CDR3 RT-PCR. TCRdb recomputed calls from the multiplex PCR reads with MiXCR, one row per CDR3 protein. The sample consists of about 620,000 distinct CDR3 sequences, roughly 15% of them appearing once. This TCR was sampled from a woman in her twenties or thirties with Graves' hyperthyroidism. The chain carries TRBV4-1 and TRBJ2-7, with 11 bases that match TRBD2. Source material: blood. The DNA for the CDR3 is TGCGCCAGCAGCCAAGTGATAGCGGGAGGGGCATACGAGCAGTACTTC. Amino acids: CASSQVIAGGAYEQYF.